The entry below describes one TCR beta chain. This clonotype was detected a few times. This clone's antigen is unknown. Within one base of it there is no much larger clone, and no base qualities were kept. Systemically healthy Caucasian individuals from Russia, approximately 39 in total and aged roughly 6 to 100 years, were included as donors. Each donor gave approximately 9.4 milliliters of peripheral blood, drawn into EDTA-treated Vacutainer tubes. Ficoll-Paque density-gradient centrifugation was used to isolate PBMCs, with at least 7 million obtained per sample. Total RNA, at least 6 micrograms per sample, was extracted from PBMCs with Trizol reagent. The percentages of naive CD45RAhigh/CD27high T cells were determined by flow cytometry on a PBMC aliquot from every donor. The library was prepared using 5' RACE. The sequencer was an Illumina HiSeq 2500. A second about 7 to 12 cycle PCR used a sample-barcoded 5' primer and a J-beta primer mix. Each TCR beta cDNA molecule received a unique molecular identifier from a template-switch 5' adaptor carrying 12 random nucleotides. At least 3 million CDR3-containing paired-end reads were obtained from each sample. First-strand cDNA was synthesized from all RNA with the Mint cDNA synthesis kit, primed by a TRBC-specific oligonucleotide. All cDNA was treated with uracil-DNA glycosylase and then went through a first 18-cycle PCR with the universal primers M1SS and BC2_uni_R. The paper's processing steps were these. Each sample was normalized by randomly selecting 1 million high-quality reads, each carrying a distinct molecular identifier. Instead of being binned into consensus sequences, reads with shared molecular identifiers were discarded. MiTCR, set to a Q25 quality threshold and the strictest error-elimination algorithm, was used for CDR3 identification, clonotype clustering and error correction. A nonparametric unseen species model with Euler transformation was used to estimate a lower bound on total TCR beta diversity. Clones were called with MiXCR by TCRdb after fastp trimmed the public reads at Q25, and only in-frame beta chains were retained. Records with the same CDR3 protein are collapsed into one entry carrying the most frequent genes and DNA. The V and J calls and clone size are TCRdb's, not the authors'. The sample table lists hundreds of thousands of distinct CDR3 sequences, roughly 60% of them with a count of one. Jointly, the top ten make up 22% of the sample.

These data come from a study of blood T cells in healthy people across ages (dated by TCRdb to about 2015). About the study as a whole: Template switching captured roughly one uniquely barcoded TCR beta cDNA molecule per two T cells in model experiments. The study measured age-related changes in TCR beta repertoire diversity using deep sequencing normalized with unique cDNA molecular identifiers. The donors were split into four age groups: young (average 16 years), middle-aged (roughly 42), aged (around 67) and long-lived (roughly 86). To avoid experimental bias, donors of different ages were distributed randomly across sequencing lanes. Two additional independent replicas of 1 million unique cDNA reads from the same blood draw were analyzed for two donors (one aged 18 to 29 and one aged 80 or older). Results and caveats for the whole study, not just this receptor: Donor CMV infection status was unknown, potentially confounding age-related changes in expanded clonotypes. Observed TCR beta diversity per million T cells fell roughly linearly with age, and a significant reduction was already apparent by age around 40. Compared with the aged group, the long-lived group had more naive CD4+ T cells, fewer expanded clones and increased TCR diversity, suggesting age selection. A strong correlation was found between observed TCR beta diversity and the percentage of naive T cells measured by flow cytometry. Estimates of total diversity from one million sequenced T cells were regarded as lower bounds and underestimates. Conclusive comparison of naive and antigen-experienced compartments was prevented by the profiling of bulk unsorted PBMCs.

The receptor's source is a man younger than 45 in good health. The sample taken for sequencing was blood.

The bases read TGTGCCAGCAGTGGACTAAAGGGCCGGGCGATTGGCTACACCTTC. Its product reads: CASSGLKGRAIGYTF. Recombination connected TRBV28 to TRBJ1-2; the D gene assignment is ambiguous. V gives up 5 bases and J gives up 7 bases, and the segment between their germline ends measures 20 bases. CDR1 and CDR2 are drawn from the germline V gene: MDHEN, SYDVKM. CDR3 length: 15 amino acids, cysteine to phenylalanine. CDR3 DNA is the only sequence kept; it has 45 bases, read in frame from the first base.